Listed here are 13 T cell receptor beta chains from one sample, sequenced in a study of T-cell reconstitution after alpha-beta-depleted transplantation in children. It was with unique molecular identifiers that the TCRbeta library was prepared. TCRdb ran MiXCR on the PCR reads and lists one entry per CDR3 protein. The sample contains 350,000 to 400,000 distinct CDR3 sequences, about an eighth of which appear only once. Source: PBMCs, taken from the stem cell graft. All receptors come from a human donor who donated a stem cell graft to a child with Fanconi anemia.

This clonotype was counted at least ten times. The V and J genes are TRBV5-6 and TRBJ1-6; D might be TRBD1 (6 bases). V was clipped by 4 bases and J by 6 bases, with 11 bases between them. Germline-derived CDR1 and CDR2 are SGHDT and YYEEEE. The CDR3 is 14 residues long. The CDR3 sequence: CASSPQGSNSPLHF. CDR3 coding DNA: TGTGCCAGCAGCCCACAGGGTAGTAATTCACCCCTCCACTTT.

V and J are TRBV20-1 and TRBJ2-1; 8 bases agree with TRBD1. Germline CDR1 is DFQATT and CDR2 is SNEGSKA (reference sequence). The length of the CDR3 is 13 residues. Germline trimming cut 5 bases from V and 0 bases from J; bases unmatched to any gene: 0. The CDR3 sequence is CSAGQGSYNEQFF. CDR3 DNA sequence: TGCAGTGCTGGACAGGGCTCCTACAATGAGCAGTTCTTC.

This clonotype was seen more than once but under ten times. V usage is TRBV5-1 and J usage is TRBJ2-5; 8 nucleotides line up with TRBD2. With V trimmed by 5 bases and J by 2 bases, 8 bases remained unmatched. The V gene's germline CDR1 is SGHRS and CDR2 YFSETQ. The CDR3 loop spans 15 amino acids. CDR3 coding DNA: TGCGCCAGCAGTCGATCGGGGGGGTCGCAAGAGACCCAGTACTTC. Amino acid sequence: CASSRSGGSQETQYF.

The rearrangement uses TRBV7-2 and TRBJ2-7; the match to TRBD1 covers 8 bases. V lost 4 bases to trimming and J lost 3 bases; unmatched junction nucleotides: 8. The germline CDR1 and CDR2 sequences are SGHTA and FQGNSA. This CDR3 is built from 15 residues. The CDR3 sequence: CASSSSGGRDYEQYF. The CDR3 nucleotides are TGTGCCAGCAGCTCCTCAGGGGGCAGAGACTACGAGCAGTACTTC.

This clonotype was detected a few times. The genes are TRBV7-2 and TRBJ2-2; TRBD2 agrees at 10 bases. The trim removed 2 bases at V and 6 bases at J, leaving 6 bases unmatched. This CDR3 is 16 amino acids long. CDR1 is SGHTA, CDR2 FQGNSA, per germline. The CDR3 spells CASSLKRGGTAGELFF. CDR3 sequence (DNA): TGTGCCAGCAGCTTAAAGCGGGGGGGCACCGCCGGGGAGCTGTTTTTT.

The V and J genes are TRBV9 and TRBJ1-2; 8 bases fit TRBD1. V dropped 3 bases and J dropped 4; count of bases not matched to a gene: 8. The length of the CDR3 is 15 residues. The germline CDR1 and CDR2 sequences are SGDLS and YYNGEE. CDR3 sequence reads: CASSDVDRATYGYTF. In DNA, the CDR3 is TGTGCCAGCAGCGACGTGGACAGGGCCACCTATGGCTACACCTTC.

DNA of the CDR3: TGCAGTGCTTATCTCCAACAGGGGGCGAACACTGAAGCTTTCTTT. The encoded protein is CSAYLQQGANTEAFF. V and J are TRBV20-1 and TRBJ1-1; 9 positions agree with TRBD1. This CDR3 is built from 15 residues. CDR1 is DFQATT and CDR2 is SNEGSKA in the germline V gene (reference sequence). V gave up 5 bases and J gave up 1 base; unmatched junction bases: 8.

This clonotype has only a few counts. The chain combines TRBV20-1 with TRBJ2-5; D uncertain. The CDR3 totals 11 residues. V dropped 6 bases and J dropped 4 bases, with 9 bases sitting between them. The germline gives CDR1 DFQATT, CDR2 SNEGSKA (reference sequence). CDR3 in DNA: TGCAGTGCCACCGTACGAGAGACCCAGTACTTC. It yields the protein CSATVRETQYF.

The chain employs TRBV12-3 or TRBV12-4 and TRBJ1-1; D remains ambiguous. The CDR3 covers 14 residues. V was clipped by 6 bases and J by 1 base, with 12 bases between them. The CDR3 loop reads CASSSSNRNTEAFF. CDR3 nucleotide sequence: TGTGCCAGCAGCTCGTCGAACCGGAACACTGAAGCTTTCTTT.

The rearrangement joins TRBV29-1 to TRBJ1-5; a possible D gene is TRBD1 (5 bases). This CDR3 spans 14 amino acids. Trimming took 5 bases from V and 6 from J, leaving 17 bases between them. Per the germline V gene, CDR1 is SQVTM and CDR2 is ANQGSEA. CDR3 region: CSVRSQGSSQPQHF. The DNA for the CDR3 is TGCAGCGTTAGATCTCAGGGTTCCAGTCAGCCCCAGCATTTT.

This clonotype was seen a few times. The rearrangement links TRBV5-1 to TRBJ1-1, with D uncertain. Germline V gene sequence: CDR1 SGHRS, CDR2 YFSETQ. The CDR3 is 14 residues long. Trimming took 0 bases from V and 5 from J, leaving 11 bases between them. The CDR3 sequence is CASSLGSGETEAFF. CDR3 nucleotides: TGCGCCAGCAGCTTGGGTTCTGGGGAGACTGAAGCTTTCTTT. The full variable domain, completed using reference TRBV5-1 and TRBJ1-1, is KAGVTQTPRYLIKTRGQQVTLSCSPISGHRSVSWYQQTPGQGLQFLFEYFSETQRNKGNFPGRFSGRQFSNSRSEMNVSTLELGDSALYLCASSLGSGETEAFFGQGTRLTVV.

This clonotype was seen a few times. This rearrangement joins TRBV7-9 to TRBJ2-7, with D perhaps being TRBD1 or TRBD2 (6 bases each). Germline values: CDR1 SEHNR, CDR2 FQNEAQ (reference sequence). Trimming removed 4 bases from V and 5 bases from J, with 18 bases in between. This CDR3 comprises 15 residues. CDR3 in DNA: TGTGCCAGCAGCTGGGGGGAAACAGGGACGCACGAGCAGTACTTC. It yields the protein CASSWGETGTHEQYF.

V is TRBV5-1 and J is TRBJ1-5; possible D gene TRBD1, 5 bases. The CDR3 extends over 15 amino acids. Per the germline V gene, CDR1 is SGHRS and CDR2 is YFSETQ. Trimming stripped 0 bases from V and 4 bases from J, with 11 bases between. The CDR3 loop reads CASSLVTGPNQPQHF. CDR3 DNA sequence: TGCGCCAGCAGCTTGGTTACAGGACCAAATCAGCCCCAGCATTTT.